These 16 T cell receptor beta chains were sequenced from one sample in a study of response to subunit inactivated influenza vaccine. TCRdb analysed the RT-PCR reads with MiXCR anew, one entry per CDR3 protein. The table records more than 550,000 distinct CDR3 sequences, about 11% of them present only once. These records were also assigned to another study, of T cells expressing NK-cell markers. As that report states: UMI-tagged 5'RACE template switching yielded the TCR beta cDNA.

The sample was PBMCs from blood, taken on the day of vaccination. These receptors all stem from a man over 45 who received an inactivated influenza vaccine.

The table lists this clonotype with many counts. The chain recombines TRBV7-9 with TRBJ1-6; D is ambiguous. Deletions cut 3 bases from V and 6 bases from J, with 6 bases between. The CDR3 length is 13 residues. Germline CDR1 reads SEHNR; CDR2 reads FQNEAQ (reference sequence). The CDR3 nucleotides are TGTGCCAGCAGCTTCGGGAGTAATTCACCCCTCCACTTT. This codes for CASSFGSNSPLHF.

CDR3 amino acids: CASRPQEGRYEQYF. CDR3 nucleotides: TGCGCCAGCAGACCGCAGGAGGGGCGGTACGAGCAGTACTTC. V gene TRBV5-1 combines with J gene TRBJ2-7, with a possible D match to TRBD2 (6 bases). The CDR3 runs to 14 residues. Germline values: CDR1 SGHRS, CDR2 YFSETQ. Trimming stripped 5 bases from V and 4 bases from J, with 16 bases between.

This clonotype showed up just a few times. The gene calls are TRBV20-1 and TRBJ2-3; 9 bases agree with TRBD2. The V gene end was trimmed by 3 bases and the J gene end by 1 base; junction bases not matched to a gene: 8. Germline V gives CDR1 DFQATT, CDR2 SNEGSKA (reference sequence). The CDR3 runs to 16 residues. Here the CDR3 DNA reads TGCAGTGCTAGGGGAGGAGTAGCGGGGGGCACAGATACGCAGTATTTT. This encodes CSARGGVAGGTDTQYF.

This clonotype turned up a few times. This chain connects TRBV6-1 to TRBJ1-4; D uncertain. Germline CDR1 is MNHNS and CDR2 is SASEGT. The CDR3 has 14 residues. V lost 5 bases, J lost 3 bases, and 10 bases lay in between. The DNA for the CDR3 is TGTGCCAGCAGTCTAGGGTTATCTAATGAAAAACTGTTTTTT. Its translation is CASSLGLSNEKLFF.

This clonotype was counted many times. This sequence joins TRBV20-1 and TRBJ1-5; possibly TRBD1 for D (5 bases). This CDR3 region has 14 residues. From germline, CDR1 is DFQATT and CDR2 SNEGSKA (reference sequence). The ends were cut back, 5 bases at V and 0 bases at J, with 11 bases in the middle. This CDR3 is CSAGGVYSNQPQHF. CDR3 in DNA: TGCAGTGCTGGGGGGGTCTATAGCAATCAGCCCCAGCATTTT.

V is TRBV12-3 or TRBV12-4 and J is TRBJ2-5; D is unresolved. The CDR3 spans 13 residues. The ends were cut back, 6 bases at V and 1 base at J, with 9 bases in the middle. CDR3 amino acids: CASSKQIQETQYF. The CDR3 DNA sequence: TGTGCCAGCAGCAAACAGATCCAAGAGACCCAGTACTTC.

This clonotype was picked up many times. The gene calls are TRBV10-3 and TRBJ2-2; TRBD2 agrees at 7 bases. V trimming: 6 bases; J trimming: 5 bases; junction bases outside the gene matches: 3. Germline V gene lookup returns CDR1 ENHRY and CDR2 SYGVKD. The CDR3 length is 13 residues. For the CDR3, the DNA is TGTGCCATCAGAGGACTAGGAACCGGGGAGCTGTTTTTT. Translation gives CAIRGLGTGELFF.

The rearrangement links TRBV30 to TRBJ2-1, with D unclear. The V end lost 2 bases, the J end lost 6 bases, and 14 bases lay between the germline ends. The CDR3 is 14 residues long. Germline CDR1 and CDR2: GTSNPN and SVGIG (reference sequence). Written as DNA, the CDR3 is TGTGCCTGGAGTTTGGGTCTTGGAGTCAATGAGCAGTTCTTC. This sequence encodes CAWSLGLGVNEQFF.

The chain is built from TRBV20-1 and TRBJ2-3, with no clear D. Germline V gene sequence: CDR1 DFQATT, CDR2 SNEGSKA (reference sequence). The CDR3 covers 14 residues. V gave up 2 bases and J gave up 1 base, with 10 bases separating them. The CDR3 region has the DNA TGCAGTGCTAGAAGGCTCTCCCGCACAGATACGCAGTATTTT. Residues: CSARRLSRTDTQYF.

This clonotype was observed a few times. The rearrangement links TRBV10-3 to TRBJ1-1, with TRBD1 identical over 7 bases. Germline CDR1 reads ENHRY; CDR2 reads SYGVKD. The CDR3 length is 14 residues. The ends lost 3 bases at V and 4 bases at J; junction bases unmatched: 5. For the CDR3, the DNA is TGTGCCATCAGTGACGGCAGGGGGGGCACTGAAGCTTTCTTT. Translating gives CAISDGRGGTEAFF.

The rearrangement links TRBV7-9 to TRBJ1-5; TRBD1 aligns across 7 bases. Germline CDR1 is SEHNR and CDR2 is FQNEAQ (reference sequence). The V and J ends lost 1 base and 4 bases, in that order; junction bases with no gene match: 7. This CDR3 is 16 amino acids long. This CDR3 is CASSLGTGRPNQPQHF. The CDR3 bases are TGTGCCAGCAGCTTAGGGACAGGCCGACCAAATCAGCCCCAGCATTTT.

In this sample, this clonotype turned up many times. The gene calls are TRBV9 and TRBJ2-3; TRBD2 is a possible D gene (7 bases). With 3 bases removed from V and 0 bases from J, the gap between germline ends came to 14 bases. The CDR3 is made up of 16 amino acids. Germline lookup yields CDR1 SGDLS and CDR2 YYNGEE. CDR3 sequence reads: CASSARRGGSTDTQYF. The DNA for the CDR3 is TGTGCCAGCAGCGCCCGGAGGGGGGGCAGCACAGATACGCAGTATTTT.

Only a few counts were recorded for this clonotype. This rearrangement joins TRBV29-1 to TRBJ2-3; unclear D gene. CDR1 and CDR2 (germline): SQVTM, ANQGSEA. V was trimmed by 1 base and J by 1 base, leaving 12 bases between them. This CDR3 spans 15 amino acids. As DNA, the CDR3 is TGCAGCGTTGAAGTTTGGGTTCGGGGCACAGATACGCAGTATTTT. Amino acids: CSVEVWVRGTDTQYF.

The chain employs TRBV12-3 or TRBV12-4 and TRBJ1-1; D remains unclear. The V end lost 7 bases, the J end lost 4 bases, and 13 bases lay between the germline ends. The CDR3 loop spans 13 amino acids. CDR3 DNA: TGTGCCAGCAATGTGCAGTTGGGCACTGAAGCTTTCTTT. Residues: CASNVQLGTEAFF.

The chain recombines TRBV11-2 with TRBJ2-1; D uncertain. CDR1 and CDR2 from the germline V gene are SGHAT and FQNNGV. The ends were cut back, 5 bases at V and 6 bases at J, with 14 bases in the middle. The CDR3 has 14 residues. The CDR3 region is CASSKTEGFNEQFF. The CDR3 nucleotides read TGTGCCAGCAGCAAAACCGAAGGTTTCAATGAGCAGTTCTTC.

This clonotype was recorded a few times. The J gene is TRBJ2-7, the V gene TRBV18; D unresolved. This CDR3 is 13 amino acids long. The V and J ends lost 0 bases and 3 bases respectively, with 6 bases between them. The germline V gene encodes CDR1 KGHSH and CDR2 LQKENI. The CDR3: CASSPPVDYEQYF. The CDR3 bases are TGTGCCAGCTCACCACCCGTAGACTACGAGCAGTACTTC.